A selection of T cell receptor beta chains follows, all from one sample in a study of response to subunit inactivated influenza vaccine. One entry per CDR3 protein results from TCRdb running MiXCR on the RT-PCR reads. The sample holds 650,000 to 800,000 distinct CDR3 sequences; less than 20% are singletons and the top ten take 11%. The input for sequencing was PBMCs from blood, taken roughly 5 days after vaccination. These receptors originate from a man aged 50 or older who received an inactivated influenza vaccine. Each CDR3 is given with its conserved first and last residue. The D gene is left open where the match is weak. Clone size appears in some rows only: once, few, many, or a class for an expanded clone.

V	J	size	D	DNA	CDR3
TRBV25-1	TRBJ2-1	NA	TRBD2	TGTGCCAGCACCCCATCCGGGACTAACTCCTACAATGAGCAGTTCTTC	CASTPSGTNSYNEQFF
TRBV6-5	TRBJ2-2	few	NA	TGTGCCAGCAGTTTGGATACAGACTACACCGGGGAGCTGTTTTTT	CASSLDTDYTGELFF
TRBV5-1	TRBJ2-5	NA	NA	TGCGCCAGCAACTCCGTCGGGGACCAGTACTTC	CASNSVGDQYF
TRBV24-1	TRBJ2-3	NA	TRBD2	TGTGCCACCAGTGATCCCGGGACTAGCGGGAGCCCGTTCACAGATACGCAGTATTTT	CATSDPGTSGSPFTDTQYF
TRBV5-6	TRBJ2-3	NA	TRBD2	TGTGCCAGCAGCCCGTTGGGACTAGCGATCCCAGATACGCAGTATTTT	CASSPLGLAIPDTQYF
TRBV5-5	TRBJ2-1	many	TRBD1	TGTGCCAGCAGCTTGAGGGACAGGGGGCTCAATGAGCAGTTCTTC	CASSLRDRGLNEQFF
TRBV5-6	TRBJ2-1	NA	TRBD2	TGTGCCAGCAGCCTCGGGACTAGCGGGGGGGCCTTCAACAATGAGCAGTTCTTC	CASSLGTSGGAFNNEQFF
TRBV20-1	TRBJ2-7	NA	NA	TGCAGTGCTAGGCTGGTGGGACATAGCTCCTACGAGCAGTACTTC	CSARLVGHSSYEQYF
TRBV20-1	TRBJ2-1	NA	TRBD2	TGCAGTGCTGACCAAACGGGACTAGCGGTAATGCAGTTCTTC	CSADQTGLAVMQFF
TRBV25-1	TRBJ2-3	few	TRBD2	TGTGCCAGCAGTGATCCGCGGGAGGTAATTTCAGATACGCAGTATTTT	CASSDPREVISDTQYF
TRBV20-1	TRBJ1-6	NA	TRBD1	TGCAGTGCTAGGACAGGGACCATTTATAATTCACCCCTCCACTTT	CSARTGTIYNSPLHF
TRBV15	TRBJ2-3	once	NA	TGTGCCACCAGCAGAGATTTCGCAGATACGCAGTATTTT	CATSRDFADTQYF
TRBV5-1	TRBJ2-7	many	NA	TGCGCCAGCAGCCGGGTGGGCCGCTCCTACGAGCAGTACTTC	CASSRVGRSYEQYF
TRBV3-1	TRBJ1-3	few	NA	TGTGCCAGCAGCCAAACCGACAGCTCTGGAAACACCATATATTTT	CASSQTDSSGNTIYF
TRBV20-1	TRBJ1-5	few	NA	TGCAGTGCTAGAGATCTTGGGGGTGGAATCGATCAGCCCCAGCATTTT	CSARDLGGGIDQPQHF
TRBV5-1	TRBJ2-4	NA	TRBD2	TGCGCCAGCAGCTCCCGGGGGGGGCAAAACATTCAGTACTTC	CASSSRGGQNIQYF
TRBV20-1	TRBJ2-4	many	NA	TGCAGTGCTGCCCAAACAGGGTCCAAAAACATTCAGTACTTC	CSAAQTGSKNIQYF
TRBV4-3	TRBJ2-7	NA	TRBD1	TGCGCCAGCAGCCACGGACAGGGAGGCGAGCAGTACTTC	CASSHGQGGEQYF
TRBV30	TRBJ1-2	NA	NA	TGTGCCTGGGCTCAGGGTTTGGGGGGCTACACCTTC	CAWAQGLGGYTF
TRBV6-2/TRBV6-3	TRBJ2-7	NA	TRBD2	TGTGCCAGCAGCCAAGGGACTAGCGCCAACGAGCAGTACTTC	CASSQGTSANEQYF
TRBV10-3	TRBJ1-1	few	TRBD1	TGTGCCATCAGTGAGGGCAGGGGGCGCCGGAACACTGAAGCTTTCTTT	CAISEGRGRRNTEAFF
TRBV12-3/TRBV12-4	TRBJ2-1	many	NA	TGTGCCAGCAGTTACCCAGGCTACAATGAGCAGTTCTTC	CASSYPGYNEQFF
TRBV12-3/TRBV12-4	TRBJ1-4	NA	TRBD1	TGTGCCAGCACCACATTCCGGGACAGGAGTGAAAAACTGTTTTTT	CASTTFRDRSEKLFF
TRBV12-3/TRBV12-4	TRBJ2-1	NA	NA	TGTGCCAGCAGTTCATTCGGGCTAAATGAGCAGTTCTTC	CASSSFGLNEQFF
TRBV5-4	TRBJ2-7	NA	NA	TGTGCCAGCTCCTCGAGCGAACGCTACGAGCAGTACTTC	CASSSSERYEQYF
TRBV5-5	TRBJ2-5	NA	NA	TGTGCCAGCAGCTCCGGGACCATGCCAGAAACCCAGTACTTC	CASSSGTMPETQYF
TRBV4-1	TRBJ2-7	NA	TRBD1	TGCGCCAGCAGCCCAGGGGGTTGGGGGACGTACGAGCAGTACTTC	CASSPGGWGTYEQYF
TRBV4-3	TRBJ2-7	NA	NA	TGCGCCAGCAGCCAAGACTACGGGGCCCCCTACGAGCAGTACTTC	CASSQDYGAPYEQYF
TRBV5-5	TRBJ2-4	many	TRBD2	TGTGCCAGCAGCTTTCTAGCGGGGGACTCAGCCAAAAACATTCAGTACTTC	CASSFLAGDSAKNIQYF
TRBV7-2	TRBJ2-2	NA	NA	TGTGCCAGTAAGGTACTCCGGGGAAACACCGGGGAGCTGTTTTTT	CASKVLRGNTGELFF
TRBV28	TRBJ2-1	few	TRBD2	TGTGCCAGCAGCAGGACTAGCGGGATCGATGAGCAGTTCTTC	CASSRTSGIDEQFF
TRBV30	TRBJ2-1	NA	NA	TGTGCCTGGAATAGCGGAAGCTCCTACAATGAGCAGTTCTTC	CAWNSGSSYNEQFF
TRBV11-2	TRBJ2-5	NA	NA	TGTGCCAGCACCAAAACAGCGTGGGAGACCCAGTACTTC	CASTKTAWETQYF
TRBV25-1	TRBJ2-3	NA	NA	TGTGCCAGCAGTGACCGCGCGCGAGATACGCAGTATTTT	CASSDRARDTQYF
TRBV12-3/TRBV12-4	TRBJ2-2	few	NA	TGTGCCAGCAGTTTAGCGAGGCGCACCGGGGAGCTGTTTTTT	CASSLARRTGELFF
TRBV4-1	TRBJ2-1	NA	NA	TGCGCCAGCAGCCGGGGCGGCCTAAAGAGCTCCTACAATGAGCAGTTCTTC	CASSRGGLKSSYNEQFF
TRBV12-3/TRBV12-4	TRBJ1-4	NA	NA	TGTGCCAGCGGAAGGGTTGTTGGAAAACTGTTTTTT	CASGRVVGKLFF
TRBV18	TRBJ2-5	NA	NA	TGTGCCAGCTCACCAGCCGGCAAAAGATCAAGTCATCGCGAGACCCAGTACTTC	CASSPAGKRSSHRETQYF
TRBV9	TRBJ2-1	once	TRBD2	TGTGCCAGCAGCCCCCACCTAGCGGGAGAGTACAATGAGCAGTTCTTC	CASSPHLAGEYNEQFF
TRBV7-2	TRBJ2-3	few	NA	TGTGCCAGCAGCCCCCTAGTGGGACCACACACAGATACGCAGTATTTT	CASSPLVGPHTDTQYF
TRBV12-3/TRBV12-4	TRBJ2-4	NA	TRBD2	TGTGCCAGCACCCCAAGCGGGGGTATAAACATTCAGTACTTC	CASTPSGGINIQYF
TRBV20-1	TRBJ2-7	few	NA	TGCAGTGCTAGAGAAGGGGCCGACACGGTCTACGAGCAGTACTTC	CSAREGADTVYEQYF
TRBV5-6	TRBJ2-7	NA	NA	TGTGCCAGCAGCTTGGGACAGATAGACTACGAGCAGTACTTC	CASSLGQIDYEQYF